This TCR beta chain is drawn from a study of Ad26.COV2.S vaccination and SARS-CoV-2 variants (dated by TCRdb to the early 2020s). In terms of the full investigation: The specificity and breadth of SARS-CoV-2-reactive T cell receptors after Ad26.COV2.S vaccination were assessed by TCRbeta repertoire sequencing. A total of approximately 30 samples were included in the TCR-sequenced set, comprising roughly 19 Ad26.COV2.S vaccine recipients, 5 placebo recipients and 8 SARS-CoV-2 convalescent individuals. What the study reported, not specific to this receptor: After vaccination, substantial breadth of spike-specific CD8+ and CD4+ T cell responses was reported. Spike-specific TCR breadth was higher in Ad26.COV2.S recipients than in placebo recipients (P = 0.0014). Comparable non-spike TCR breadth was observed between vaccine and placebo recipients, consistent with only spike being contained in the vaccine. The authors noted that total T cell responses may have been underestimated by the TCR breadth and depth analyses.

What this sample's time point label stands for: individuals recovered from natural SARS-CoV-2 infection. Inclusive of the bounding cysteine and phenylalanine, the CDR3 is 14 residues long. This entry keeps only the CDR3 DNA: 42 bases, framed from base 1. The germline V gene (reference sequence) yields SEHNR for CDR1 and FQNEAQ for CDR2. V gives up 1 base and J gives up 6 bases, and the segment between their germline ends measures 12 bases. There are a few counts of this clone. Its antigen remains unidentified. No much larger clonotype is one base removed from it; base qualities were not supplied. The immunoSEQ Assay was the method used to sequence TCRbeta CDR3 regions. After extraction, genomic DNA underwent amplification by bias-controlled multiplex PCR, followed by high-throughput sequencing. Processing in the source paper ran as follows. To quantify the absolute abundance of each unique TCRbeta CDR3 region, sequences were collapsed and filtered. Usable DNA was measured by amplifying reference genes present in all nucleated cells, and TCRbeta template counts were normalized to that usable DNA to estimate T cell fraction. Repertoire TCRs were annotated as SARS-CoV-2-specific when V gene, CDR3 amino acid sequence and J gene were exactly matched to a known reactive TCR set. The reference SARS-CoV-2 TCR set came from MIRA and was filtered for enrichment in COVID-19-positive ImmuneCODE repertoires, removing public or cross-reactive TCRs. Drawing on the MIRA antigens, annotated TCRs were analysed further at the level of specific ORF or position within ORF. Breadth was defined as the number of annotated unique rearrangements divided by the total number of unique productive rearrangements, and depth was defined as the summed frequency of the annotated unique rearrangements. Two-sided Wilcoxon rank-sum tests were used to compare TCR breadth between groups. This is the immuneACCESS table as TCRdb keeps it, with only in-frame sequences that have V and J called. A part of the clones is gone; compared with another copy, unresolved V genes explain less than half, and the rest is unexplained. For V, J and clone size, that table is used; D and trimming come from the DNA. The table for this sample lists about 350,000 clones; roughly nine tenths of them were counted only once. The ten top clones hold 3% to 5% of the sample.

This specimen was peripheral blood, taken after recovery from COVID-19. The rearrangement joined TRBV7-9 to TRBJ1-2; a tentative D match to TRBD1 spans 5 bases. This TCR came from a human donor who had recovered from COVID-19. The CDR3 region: CASSLGGALDGYTF. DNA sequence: TGTGCCAGCAGCTTAGGAGGGGCTCTGGATGGCTACACCTTC.